This T cell receptor (beta chain) was identified during a study of neurological immune-mediated disorders. TCRdb analysed the 5' RACE reads with MiXCR anew, one entry per CDR3 protein. The profile shows roughly 57,000 distinct CDR3 sequences, 8% to 9% of them singletons. The CDR3 extends over 16 amino acids. Germline V gene data show CDR1 as DFQATT and CDR2 as SNEGSKA (reference sequence). Trimming cost V 3 bases and J 1 base, with 18 bases left between them. This clonotype is termed medium-sized. Documented time point: longitudinal time-point 3. The study drew its healthy controls from blood bank volunteers in Maryland, USA.

The chain couples TRBV20-1 to TRBJ1-2, with D maybe TRBD1 (6 bases). The sample consisted of PBMCs. The TCR was taken from a middle-aged woman in good health. The CDR3 nucleotides read TGCAGTGCTAGGCCCAGGGGTTTCGATCTTAACTATGGCTACACCTTC. Translation gives CSARPRGFDLNYGYTF.